This TCR beta chain was retrieved from a study of blood T cell repertoires in COVID-19. The wider study: T cells, B-cell-depleted T cells, or PBMCs supplied cDNA or gDNA.

This clone was picked up one time. As originally analysed: For nucleated cells, counts were estimated from reference gene primer amplification. Assay: immunoSEQ multiplex PCR; the TCRdb copy retains only in-frame clones and omits some. That table gives V, J and clone size, and the DNA gave D and trimming. The sample records about 190,000 clones, about 91% being singletons. Per germline, CDR1 KGHDR and CDR2 SFDVKD. V lost 4 bases to trimming and J lost 6 bases; unmatched junction nucleotides: 11. The CDR3 loop spans 16 amino acids. V gene TRBV24-1 combines with J gene TRBJ2-1; 7 positions agree with TRBD2. The sequenced material came from peripheral blood. This sequence was found in a woman younger than 45 with acute or convalescent COVID-19. CDR3 nucleotide sequence: TGTGCCACCAGTGACCGAAAGCGGGAAGATAGCAATGAGCAGTTCTTC. The encoded protein is CATSDRKREDSNEQFF.